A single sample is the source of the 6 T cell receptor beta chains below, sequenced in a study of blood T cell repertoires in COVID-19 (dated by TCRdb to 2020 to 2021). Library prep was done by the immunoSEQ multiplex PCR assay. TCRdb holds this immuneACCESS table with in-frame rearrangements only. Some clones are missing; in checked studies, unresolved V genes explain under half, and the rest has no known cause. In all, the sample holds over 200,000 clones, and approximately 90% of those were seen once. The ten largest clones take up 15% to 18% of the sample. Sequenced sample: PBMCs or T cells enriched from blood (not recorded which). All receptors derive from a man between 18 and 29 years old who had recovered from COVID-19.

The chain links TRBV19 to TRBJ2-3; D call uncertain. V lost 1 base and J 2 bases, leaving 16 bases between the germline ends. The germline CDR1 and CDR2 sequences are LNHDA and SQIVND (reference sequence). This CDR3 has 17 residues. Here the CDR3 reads CASSIAMTLTNTDTQYF. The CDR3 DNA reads TGTGCCAGTAGTATAGCAATGACACTCACCAACACAGATACGCAGTATTTT.

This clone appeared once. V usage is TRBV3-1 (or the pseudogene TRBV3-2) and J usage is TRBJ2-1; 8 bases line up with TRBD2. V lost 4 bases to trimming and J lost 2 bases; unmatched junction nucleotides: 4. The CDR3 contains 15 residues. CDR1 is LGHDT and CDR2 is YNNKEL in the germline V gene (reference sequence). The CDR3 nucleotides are TGTGCCAGCAGCCTCGGGGGGGAGCCCTACAATGAGCAGTTCTTC. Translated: CASSLGGEPYNEQFF.

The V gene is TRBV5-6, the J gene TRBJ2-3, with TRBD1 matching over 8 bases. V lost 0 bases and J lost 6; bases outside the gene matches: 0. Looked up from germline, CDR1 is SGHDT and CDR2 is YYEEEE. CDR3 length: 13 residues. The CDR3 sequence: CASSLGQGDTQYF. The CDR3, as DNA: TGTGCCAGCAGCTTGGGACAGGGGGATACGCAGTATTTT.

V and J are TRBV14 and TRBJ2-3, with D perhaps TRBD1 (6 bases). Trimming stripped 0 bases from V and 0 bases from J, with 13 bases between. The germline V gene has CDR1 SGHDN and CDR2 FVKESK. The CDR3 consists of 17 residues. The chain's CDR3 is CASSQDVGRGSTDTQYF. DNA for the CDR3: TGTGCCAGCAGCCAAGATGTAGGCAGGGGCAGCACAGATACGCAGTATTTT.

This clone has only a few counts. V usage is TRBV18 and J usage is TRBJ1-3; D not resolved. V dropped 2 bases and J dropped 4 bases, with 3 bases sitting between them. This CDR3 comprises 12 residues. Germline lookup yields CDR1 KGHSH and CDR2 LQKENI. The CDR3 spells CASSPEGNTIYF. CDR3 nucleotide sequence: TGTGCCAGCTCACCAGAGGGAAACACCATATATTTT.

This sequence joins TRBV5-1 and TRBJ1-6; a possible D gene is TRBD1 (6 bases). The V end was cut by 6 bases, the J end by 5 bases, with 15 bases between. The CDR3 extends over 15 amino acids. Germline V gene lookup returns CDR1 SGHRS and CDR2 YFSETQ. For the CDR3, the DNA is TGCGCCAGCACCCTAGGGGGGGGAGATAATTCACCCCTCCACTTT. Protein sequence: CASTLGGGDNSPLHF.